Following are 10 T cell receptor beta chains from one sample sequenced in a study of blood T cell repertoires in COVID-19. Using immunoSEQ multiplex PCR, the repertoire was profiled, and TCRdb retains in-frame clones only, with some absent. Seen here are about 350,000 clones, more than 70% observed once, and the top ten hold roughly 5.3%. The sequenced sample was PBMCs or T cells enriched from blood (not recorded which). All receptors derive from a woman aged 25 to 39 who had recovered from COVID-19.

CDR3 residues: CASSEDPWGEDREQYF. CDR3 coding DNA: TGTGCCAGCAGCGAAGATCCGTGGGGGGAGGACAGGGAGCAGTACTTC. The genes are TRBV9 and TRBJ2-7; D might be TRBD1 (7 bases). Trimming cost V 3 bases and J 7 bases, with 23 bases left between them. The germline V gene encodes CDR1 SGDLS and CDR2 YYNGEE. The CDR3 is 16 amino acids.

The chain links TRBV15 to TRBJ1-6; possibly TRBD1 for D (5 bases). The V gene's germline CDR1 is LNHNV and CDR2 YYDKDF (reference sequence). There are 15 residues in the CDR3. Trimming removed 1 base from V and 8 bases from J, with 12 bases in between. The CDR3 loop reads CATSRVKGWDSPLHF. CDR3 sequence (DNA): TGTGCCACCAGCAGAGTTAAGGGGTGGGATTCACCCCTCCACTTT.

The gene calls are TRBV3-1 (or the pseudogene TRBV3-2) and TRBJ2-2; maybe TRBD2 (6 bases). CDR1 is LGHDT, CDR2 YNNKEL, per germline (reference sequence). Between the trimmed V and J ends, which lost 4 bases and 4 bases, there was a span of 13 bases. The CDR3 totals 15 residues. The CDR3: CASSPRLGGTGELFF. CDR3 nucleotides: TGTGCCAGCAGCCCCCGCCTGGGGGGCACCGGGGAGCTGTTTTTT.

The gene calls are TRBV6-1 and TRBJ1-2, with 9 bases fitting TRBD1. Unmatched junction bases numbered 4, after V lost 1 base and J lost 4 bases. Germline lookup yields CDR1 MNHNS and CDR2 SASEGT. This CDR3 has 15 residues. CDR3 DNA sequence: TGTGCCAGCAGTGAAGAGGACAGGGGCATCTATGGCTACACCTTC. It encodes CASSEEDRGIYGYTF.

Concerning this clone itself: This CDR3 is also generated by other DNA sequences in the sample. The chain joins TRBV19 to TRBJ2-3, with D unresolved. The germline gives CDR1 LNHDA, CDR2 SQIVND (reference sequence). The CDR3 runs to 13 residues. V was shortened by 0 bases and J by 3 bases, with 4 bases between the two germline ends. CDR3 in amino acids: CASSIDRTDTQYF. In nucleotides, the CDR3 is TGTGCCAGTAGTATAGACAGGACAGATACGCAGTATTTT.

The rearrangement uses TRBV7-9 and TRBJ2-2, with 9 nucleotides matching TRBD1. V shed 4 bases, J shed 6 bases, and the junction held 15 bases outside the gene matches. CDR3 length: 18 amino acids. CDR1 SEHNR and CDR2 FQNEAQ come from the germline V gene (reference sequence). CDR3 in amino acids: CASSSLDRGNLGAGELFF. The CDR3 bases are TGTGCCAGCAGCTCCCTGGACAGGGGAAATCTTGGCGCCGGGGAGCTGTTTTTT. Using reference TRBV7-9 and TRBJ2-2 for the parts outside the CDR3, the full variable domain is DTGVSQNPRHKITKRGQNVTFRCDPISEHNRLYWYRQTLGQGPEFLTYFQNEAQLEKSRLLSDRFSAERPKGSFSTLEIQRTEQGDSAMYLCASSSLDRGNLGAGELFFGEGSRLTVL.

J is TRBJ2-5 and V is TRBV29-1; 10 bases are a match to TRBD1. Unmatched junction bases numbered 12, after V lost 6 bases and J lost 5 bases. The CDR3 is made up of 15 amino acids. The germline CDR1 and CDR2 sequences are SQVTM and ANQGSEA. For the CDR3, the DNA is TGCAGCGTGGCCCAGACAGGGGGCGCCTACGAGACCCAGTACTTC. Protein: CSVAQTGGAYETQYF.

The chain uses TRBV7-2 and TRBJ2-7, with D possibly matching TRBD2 (6 bases). Germline assignment: CDR1 SGHTA and CDR2 FQGNSA. V shed 5 bases and J shed 6 bases, with 17 bases lying between them. This CDR3 comprises 14 residues. The CDR3 spells CASSLRRENSEQYF. As DNA, the CDR3 is TGTGCCAGCAGCCTCCGGAGGGAGAACTCCGAGCAGTACTTC.

V usage is TRBV5-1 and J usage is TRBJ2-3; TRBD2 matches at 16 bases. Germline loops: CDR1 SGHRS, CDR2 YFSETQ. The CDR3 spans 18 residues. J was trimmed by 2 bases and V by 4 bases; bases with no gene match: 7. The CDR3 reads CASSRGTSGGAYTDTQYF. DNA for the CDR3: TGCGCCAGCAGCCGAGGGACTAGCGGGGGGGCCTACACAGATACGCAGTATTTT.

The chain combines TRBV19 with TRBJ1-5; D perhaps matches TRBD1 (6 bases). In germline, CDR1 is LNHDA, CDR2 SQIVND (reference sequence). CDR3 length equals 13 residues. V lost 9 bases, J lost 6 bases, and 15 bases lay in between. CDR3 coding DNA: TGTGCCAGGTACTTGTTGGGGGCTCAGCCCCAGCATTTT. As protein: CARYLLGAQPQHF.